The T cell receptor (beta chain) under discussion was sequenced for a study of immune evolution from preneoplasia to lung adenocarcinoma. Across the study: HLA loss of heterozygosity: 7% AIS, 15% MIA, about 30% ADC, none AAH. Study conclusions and caveats: Later-stage lesions seemingly showed higher T cell density and diversity than normal lung.

H&E slides confirmed each diagnosis, reviewed by two pathologists independently. Macro-dissection enriched premalignant or tumor cells before nucleic acid extraction. Details on this clone: No antigen is known for it.

The table came from immunoSEQ multiplex PCR; TCRdb's copy has only in-frame clones and leaves some out. Of some 16,000 clones in the sample, less than 90% were seen once. The CDR3 is 15 amino acids. Germline CDR1 reads MNHNS; CDR2 reads SASEGT. The ends were cut back, 1 base at V and 6 bases at J, with 15 bases in the middle. V usage is TRBV6-1 and J usage is TRBJ1-1, with a weak D call TRBD1 (5 bases). This sequence originates from a person aged 70 to 80 with invasive lung adenocarcinoma. The source material was FFPE invasive lung adenocarcinoma tissue. In DNA form, the CDR3 reads TGTGCCAGCAGTGAAGTGGGGCAGGGTAACCCTGAAGCTTTCTTT. Translation: CASSEVGQGNPEAFF.